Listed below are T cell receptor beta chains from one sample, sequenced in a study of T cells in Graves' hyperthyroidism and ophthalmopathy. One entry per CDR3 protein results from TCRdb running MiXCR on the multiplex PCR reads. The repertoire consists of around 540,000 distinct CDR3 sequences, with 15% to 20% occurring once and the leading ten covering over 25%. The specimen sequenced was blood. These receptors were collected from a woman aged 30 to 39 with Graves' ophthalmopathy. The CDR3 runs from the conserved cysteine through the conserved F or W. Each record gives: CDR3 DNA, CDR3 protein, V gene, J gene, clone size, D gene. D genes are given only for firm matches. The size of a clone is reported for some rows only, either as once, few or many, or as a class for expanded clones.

cdr3_nt: TGCGCCAGCAGCCAATTTGGCTACAATCAGCCCCAGCATTTT
cdr3_aa: CASSQFGYNQPQHF
v_call: TRBV4-1
j_call: TRBJ1-5
clone_size: few
d_call: .

cdr3_nt: TGTGCCAGCACTGCGGAAGCAGATACGCAGTATTTT
cdr3_aa: CASTAEADTQYF
v_call: TRBV6-1
j_call: TRBJ2-3
clone_size: many
d_call: .

cdr3_nt: TGTGCCAGCAGCTTCTCGCGGGAGGGGTCTACAGGTGAGCAGTTCTTC
cdr3_aa: CASSFSREGSTGEQFF
v_call: TRBV7-9
j_call: TRBJ2-1
clone_size: .
d_call: TRBD2

cdr3_nt: TGTGCCAGCAGCTTAGCCCCGGGAAACTATGGCTACACCTTC
cdr3_aa: CASSLAPGNYGYTF
v_call: TRBV7-2
j_call: TRBJ1-2
clone_size: many
d_call: .

cdr3_nt: TGTGCCAGCACCGTACTGGGGGGACATGGCGAGCAGTACTTC
cdr3_aa: CASTVLGGHGEQYF
v_call: TRBV28
j_call: TRBJ2-7
clone_size: many
d_call: .

cdr3_nt: TGCAGCGTTCCCCCGGGGGGGTCAGAGACCCAGTACTTC
cdr3_aa: CSVPPGGSETQYF
v_call: TRBV29-1
j_call: TRBJ2-5
clone_size: .
d_call: TRBD2

cdr3_nt: TGTGCCAGCAGTGAAGTTGGGCGCATGCAGTACTTC
cdr3_aa: CASSEVGRMQYF
v_call: TRBV4-2
j_call: TRBJ2-7
clone_size: .
d_call: .

cdr3_nt: TGTGCCAGCAGTGAAGCCGGGACAGGGGGCGGTGAAAAACTGTTTTTT
cdr3_aa: CASSEAGTGGGEKLFF
v_call: TRBV6-1
j_call: TRBJ1-4
clone_size: few
d_call: TRBD1

cdr3_nt: TGTGCCTGGAAGGACAGATTTGGGCAGTACTTC
cdr3_aa: CAWKDRFGQYF
v_call: TRBV30
j_call: TRBJ2-7
clone_size: many
d_call: .

cdr3_nt: TGTGCCAGCAGGGCAGGGTTCGGGGAGCTGTTTTTT
cdr3_aa: CASRAGFGELFF
v_call: TRBV2
j_call: TRBJ2-2
clone_size: many
d_call: .

cdr3_nt: TGCAGTGCTCCCCTTGCCCCACAATCCAATGAGCAGTTCTTC
cdr3_aa: CSAPLAPQSNEQFF
v_call: TRBV20-1
j_call: TRBJ2-1
clone_size: many
d_call: .

cdr3_nt: TGTGCCAGCAGGTCCCTCGGCGAGCAGTACTTC
cdr3_aa: CASRSLGEQYF
v_call: TRBV6-1
j_call: TRBJ2-7
clone_size: many
d_call: .

cdr3_nt: TGTGCCAGCAGTGTCCCCCGGGCGGGGTCGAACACCGGGGAGCTGTTTTTT
cdr3_aa: CASSVPRAGSNTGELFF
v_call: TRBV2
j_call: TRBJ2-2
clone_size: many
d_call: .

cdr3_nt: TGTGCCAGCAATAACCCAGGGATTGGCGAGCAGTACTTC
cdr3_aa: CASNNPGIGEQYF
v_call: TRBV6-1
j_call: TRBJ2-7
clone_size: many
d_call: .